A single sample gave rise to the 32 T cell receptor beta chains below, sequenced in a study of response to subunit inactivated influenza vaccine. TCRdb reprocessed the RT-PCR reads via MiXCR and lists one record per CDR3 protein. Seen here are 530,000 or so distinct CDR3 sequences, 25% observed once, and the top ten hold 1.5% to 2%. The material was CD4+ T cells sorted from PBMCs, obtained 5 to 6 days after vaccination. Every receptor here comes from a man aged 45-65 years who received an inactivated influenza vaccine.

This sequence joins TRBV20-1 and TRBJ2-2; the D gene is possibly TRBD2 (5 bases). The CDR3 extends over 16 amino acids. Trimming stripped 2 bases from V and 4 bases from J, with 17 bases between. The germline V gene has CDR1 DFQATT and CDR2 SNEGSKA (reference sequence). The CDR3 region is CSARSPGLKPTGELFF. The CDR3 DNA follows: TGCAGTGCTAGATCTCCCGGACTTAAGCCCACCGGGGAGCTGTTTTTT.

This clonotype appeared many times. The CDR3 DNA reads as TGCAGCGTTAAACAGGGTCCGGAGACCCAGTACTTC. It is translated as CSVKQGPETQYF. V gene TRBV29-1 combines with J gene TRBJ2-5; perhaps TRBD1 as D (6 bases). Trimming shortened V by 5 bases and J by 5 bases, and 12 bases separated the two germline ends. The CDR3 totals 12 residues. Germline CDR1 SQVTM, CDR2 ANQGSEA.

This clonotype was counted only a few times. The chain has TRBV6-2 or TRBV6-3 and TRBJ2-7, with a tentative D call TRBD2 (5 bases). CDR3 length: 16 residues. The germline V gene has CDR1 MNHEY and CDR2 SVGEGT. V was shortened by 4 bases and J by 0 bases, with 16 bases between the two germline ends. The CDR3: CASSSTRSGSSYEQYF. CDR3 DNA: TGTGCCAGCAGTTCCACAAGGTCGGGAAGCTCCTACGAGCAGTACTTC.

This clonotype was found a few times. The chain links TRBV20-1 to TRBJ2-3; TRBD2 is a possible D gene (6 bases). This CDR3 region has 14 residues. Trimming removed 6 bases from V and 2 bases from J, with 15 bases in between. In germline, CDR1 is DFQATT, CDR2 SNEGSKA (reference sequence). CDR3 DNA sequence: TGCAGTGCGCCCCTGGGGGGAACCACAGATACGCAGTATTTT. Its translation is CSAPLGGTTDTQYF.

About this clonotype: Germline and junction disagree at one end, which may indicate a read error. The J gene is TRBJ2-3, the V gene TRBV6-2 or TRBV6-3, with 7 positions matching TRBD2. Germline CDR1 reads MNHEY; CDR2 reads SVGEGT. This CDR3 region has 15 residues. The CDR3 is CSSRLAATSTDTQYF. In DNA form, the CDR3 reads TGTTCCAGCAGGCTAGCGGCGACTAGCACAGATACGCAGTATTTT.

This clonotype was seen more than once but under ten times. V and J are TRBV30 and TRBJ2-1; weak D call: TRBD2 (6 bases). Germline loops: CDR1 GTSNPN, CDR2 SVGIG (reference sequence). Trimming took off 2 bases at V and 11 bases at J, with 13 bases between the two ends. The CDR3 totals 12 residues. This CDR3 is CAWSYGDWKQFF. The CDR3 DNA follows: TGTGCCTGGAGTTATGGGGACTGGAAGCAGTTCTTC.

This clonotype came up a few times. The chain joins TRBV6-2 or TRBV6-3 to TRBJ1-5; D gene uncertain. The CDR3 has 11 amino acids. V lost 8 bases, J lost 4 bases, and 6 bases lay in between. CDR1 is MNHEY, CDR2 SVGEGT, per germline. The CDR3 loop is CASGENQPQHF. Here the CDR3 DNA reads TGTGCCAGCGGCGAGAATCAGCCCCAGCATTTT.

V usage is TRBV28 and J usage is TRBJ2-7, with TRBD2 as a possible D gene (6 bases). Germline V gene lookup returns CDR1 MDHEN and CDR2 SYDVKM. The CDR3 extends over 16 amino acids. V lost 3 bases and J lost 4, with 19 bases in between. The CDR3, as DNA: TGTGCCAGCAGTTTGGGTTTCGGTGCGGGAACTTACGAGCAGTACTTC. Translated: CASSLGFGAGTYEQYF.

The chain has TRBV7-9 and TRBJ2-1, with 11 bases aligning to TRBD2. V gave up 4 bases and J gave up 4 bases; unmatched junction bases: 6. CDR3 length: 16 residues. CDR1 and CDR2 from the germline V gene are SEHNR and FQNEAQ (reference sequence). The CDR3, as DNA: TGTGCCAGCAGCTCTGGGATAGCGGGGGGGTACAATGAGCAGTTCTTC. It yields the protein CASSSGIAGGYNEQFF.

The sample holds a few counts of this clonotype. The junction differs from germline at one of its ends, possibly a read error. The V gene is TRBV7-2, the J gene TRBJ2-3, with TRBD2 identical over 7 bases. The germline CDR1 and CDR2 sequences are SGHTA and FQGNSA. The CDR3 has 13 amino acids. In DNA form, the CDR3 reads TGTGCCGGCAGCCGGGGGGTGGAAAATACGCAGTATTTT. It encodes CAGSRGVENTQYF.

This chain connects TRBV9 to TRBJ2-1; D may be TRBD2 (6 bases). This CDR3 is built from 17 residues. Per germline, CDR1 SGDLS and CDR2 YYNGEE. Trimming removed 1 base from V and 5 bases from J, with 19 bases in between. The CDR3 DNA sequence: TGTGCCAGCAGCGTAAATTGGGAGGCCCGGGATCACAATGAGCAGTTCTTC. Protein sequence: CASSVNWEARDHNEQFF.

This clonotype was detected many times. The V gene is TRBV12-3 or TRBV12-4, the J gene TRBJ2-1, with 7 bases matching TRBD1. This CDR3 comprises 15 residues. V was pared by 5 bases and J by 6 bases, with 10 bases of the junction left unmatched. This CDR3 is CASSPGTDNFNEQFF. CDR3 nucleotide sequence: TGTGCCAGCAGTCCCGGGACAGACAATTTCAATGAGCAGTTCTTC.

This clonotype has just one count. The V and J genes are TRBV11-1 and TRBJ2-7; D remains unclear. Germline CDR1 is SGHAT and CDR2 is FQDESV (reference sequence). CDR3 length equals 14 residues. The V end lost 2 bases, the J end lost 0 bases, and 8 bases lay between the germline ends. The DNA for the CDR3 is TGTGCCAGCAGCTTACAGCCTAGCTCCTACGAGCAGTACTTC. Protein product: CASSLQPSSYEQYF.

The V and J genes are TRBV7-9 and TRBJ2-5; D is ambiguous. Germline values: CDR1 SEHNR, CDR2 FQNEAQ (reference sequence). This CDR3 contains 17 residues. The ends were cut back, 1 base at V and 2 bases at J, with 17 bases in the middle. The CDR3 reads CASSLGSLDAAQETQYF. The CDR3 nucleotides read TGTGCCAGCAGCTTAGGCTCCCTGGACGCTGCGCAAGAGACCCAGTACTTC.

This clonotype has more than one count but fewer than ten. V and J are TRBV5-1 and TRBJ2-7, with D perhaps TRBD2 (6 bases). The V gene's germline CDR1 is SGHRS and CDR2 YFSETQ. The germline V and J ends were trimmed by 6 bases and 3 bases, with 13 bases remaining between them. The CDR3 is 13 amino acids. The CDR3 DNA follows: TGCGCCAGCAACACGGCGGGGAGCTACGAGCAGTACTTC. Its protein product is CASNTAGSYEQYF.

A few counts support this clonotype. The rearrangement links TRBV12-3 or TRBV12-4 to TRBJ2-4, with D perhaps assigned TRBD1 or TRBD2 (5 bases each). V was cut by 10 bases and J by 0 bases, with 16 bases left in between. The CDR3 is 15 amino acids. CDR3 loop: CATRPQGPAKNIQYF. DNA of the CDR3: TGTGCCACCCGCCCCCAGGGACCAGCCAAAAACATTCAGTACTTC.

The rearrangement joins TRBV27 to TRBJ2-1; D might be TRBD1 (6 bases). The length of the CDR3 is 14 residues. In germline, CDR1 is MNHEY, CDR2 SMNVEV (reference sequence). V lost 6 bases and J 6 bases, leaving 15 bases between the germline ends. Written as DNA, the CDR3 is TGTGCCAGCAGAAAACAGGGCCTAAGCAATGAGCAGTTCTTC. Its translation is CASRKQGLSNEQFF.

This chain connects TRBV6-2 or TRBV6-3 to TRBJ2-3, with 7 positions matching TRBD1. Looked up from germline, CDR1 is MNHEY and CDR2 is SVGEGT. CDR3 length: 14 residues. The J segment lost 5 bases and the V segment lost 7 bases, leaving 9 bases of the junction unmatched. CDR3 coding DNA: TGTGCCAGCAAACCCTGGGGACAGCGAGATACGCAGTATTTT. This gives the protein CASKPWGQRDTQYF.

This clonotype occurred a few times. Sequence at one end of the junction differs from germline and may be a read error. The chain recombines TRBV20-1 with TRBJ2-5; TRBD2 matches at 11 bases. Germline V gene data show CDR1 as DFQATT and CDR2 as SNEGSKA (reference sequence). CDR3 length equals 15 residues. The CDR3 bases are TGCAGCGCTACCTCGACTAGCGGGATCCAAGAGACCCAGTACTTC. Its protein is CSATSTSGIQETQYF.

This clonotype occurred many times. The chain uses TRBV5-1 and TRBJ2-7; 8 positions match TRBD2. This CDR3 has 13 residues. Trimming removed 3 bases from V and 4 bases from J; junction bases left unmatched: 3. CDR1 and CDR2 (germline): SGHRS, YFSETQ. The CDR3 nucleotides read TGCGCCAGCAGCTCGACTAGCGATTACGAGCAGTACTTC. It encodes CASSSTSDYEQYF.

The sample holds a few counts of this clonotype. The chain carries TRBV6-2 or TRBV6-3 and TRBJ2-5, with 11 bases that match TRBD2. The CDR3 extends over 15 amino acids. Germline V lookup: CDR1 MNHEY, CDR2 SVGEGT. V was pared by 6 bases and J by 4 bases, with 7 bases of the junction left unmatched. The DNA for the CDR3 is TGTGCCAGCAGAAGTAGCGGGGGGGCCGGAGAGACCCAGTACTTC. Amino acid sequence: CASRSSGGAGETQYF.

The chain has TRBV6-2 or TRBV6-3 and TRBJ2-1; 10 bases align to TRBD2. Germline V gene sequence: CDR1 MNHEY, CDR2 SVGEGT. The V and J ends lost 5 bases and 8 bases, in that order; junction bases with no gene match: 9. The CDR3 runs 15 residues. The CDR3 sequence is CASSRLAGELYEQFF. The CDR3 bases are TGTGCCAGCAGTCGCCTAGCGGGAGAACTGTATGAGCAGTTCTTC.

The chain joins TRBV10-3 to TRBJ2-7, with D tentatively TRBD1 (6 bases). There are 12 residues in the CDR3. The V and J ends lost 4 bases and 12 bases respectively, with 16 bases between them. The germline V gene has CDR1 ENHRY and CDR2 SYGVKD. CDR3 bases: TGTGCCATCAGTGCTCCTGACAGGCCAGGGTACTTC. Protein product: CAISAPDRPGYF.

This chain links TRBV3-1 with TRBJ2-3; 7 positions match TRBD1. Losses at the gene ends were 4 bases for V and 9 bases for J; bases not matched to a gene: 4. The CDR3 is made up of 12 amino acids. Germline V gene data show CDR1 as LGHDT and CDR2 as YNNKEL (reference sequence). CDR3 coding DNA: TGTGCCAGCAGCCTCAGGGGACAGACGCAGTATTTT. Its translation is CASSLRGQTQYF.

The chain couples TRBV27 to TRBJ2-3; D might be TRBD2 (5 bases). CDR3 length: 13 amino acids. V shed 4 bases and J shed 7 bases, with 12 bases lying between them. Germline V gene lookup returns CDR1 MNHEY and CDR2 SMNVEV (reference sequence). The CDR3 loop is CASSSPWRHTQYF. The CDR3 region has the DNA TGTGCCAGCAGTTCCCCCTGGAGGCATACGCAGTATTTT.

This clonotype was counted a few times. The chain joins TRBV7-8 to TRBJ2-5; TRBD1 agrees at 8 bases. V was pared by 4 bases and J by 0 bases, with 4 bases of the junction left unmatched. The CDR3 is made up of 15 amino acids. CDR1 and CDR2 (germline): SGHVS, FQNEAQ. This CDR3 reads CASSSRTGNQETQYF. CDR3 in DNA: TGTGCCAGCAGCTCGCGGACAGGGAACCAAGAGACCCAGTACTTC.

This sequence joins TRBV7-6 and TRBJ1-4, with D maybe TRBD1 (6 bases). CDR1 is SGHVS, CDR2 FNYEAQ, per germline. Trimming cost V 5 bases and J 2 bases, with 12 bases left between them. This CDR3 contains 15 residues. The CDR3, as DNA: TGTGCCAGCAGCAATACAGGGCAGACTAATGAAAAACTGTTTTTT. Translation: CASSNTGQTNEKLFF.

This chain joins TRBV11-3 and TRBJ2-5, with 14 bases fitting TRBD2. The CDR3 has 17 residues. From germline, CDR1 is SGHNT and CDR2 YENEEA. The V gene end was trimmed by 3 bases and the J gene end by 2 bases; junction bases not matched to a gene: 5. The CDR3 spells CASSFSGTSGSQETQYF. CDR3 nucleotide sequence: TGTGCCAGCAGCTTTTCCGGGACTAGCGGGAGTCAAGAGACCCAGTACTTC. Looking up the rest from reference TRBV11-3 and TRBJ2-5 gives the full variable domain: EAGVVQSPRYKIIEKKQPVAFWCNPISGHNTLYWYLQNLGQGPELLIRYENEEAVDDSQLPKDRFSAERLKGVDSTLKIQPAELGDSAVYLCASSFSGTSGSQETQYFGPGTRLLVL.

The sample holds a few counts of this clonotype. V gene TRBV20-1 combines with J gene TRBJ2-5, with unresolved D. Looked up from germline, CDR1 is DFQATT and CDR2 is SNEGSKA (reference sequence). Trimming pared 5 bases from V and 4 bases from J, leaving 14 bases between. CDR3 length: 13 amino acids. The CDR3 DNA is TGCAGTGCTGTATTCACGTTGGGAGAGACCCAGTACTTC. Amino acid sequence: CSAVFTLGETQYF.

The chain is built from TRBV10-3 and TRBJ2-3; 10 bases are a match to TRBD2. Germline values: CDR1 ENHRY, CDR2 SYGVKD. Trimming took 4 bases from V and 3 from J; bases not matched to a gene: 7. This CDR3 has 16 residues. CDR3 in amino acids: CAISGLASGGTDTQYF. DNA for the CDR3: TGTGCCATCAGTGGGCTGGCTAGCGGGGGTACAGATACGCAGTATTTT.

The V gene is TRBV25-1, the J gene TRBJ1-4; TRBD1 agrees at 10 bases. CDR3 size: 16 residues. Germline CDR1 MGHDK, CDR2 SYGVNS. Trimming took 6 bases from V and 6 from J; bases not matched to a gene: 10. The CDR3 protein is CASRFTGTGVYEKLFF. CDR3 in DNA: TGTGCCAGCAGGTTTACCGGGACAGGGGTTTATGAAAAACTGTTTTTT.

This clonotype was seen more than once but under ten times. The chain combines TRBV20-1 with TRBJ2-3; possible D gene TRBD2, 7 bases. Trimming left V 6 bases short and J 2 bases short, with 15 bases between. This CDR3 spans 14 amino acids. CDR1 and CDR2 from the germline V gene are DFQATT and SNEGSKA (reference sequence). In nucleotides, the CDR3 is TGCAGTGCCCTTAGGGGGGGGGCCACAGATACGCAGTATTTT. This gives the protein CSALRGGATDTQYF.